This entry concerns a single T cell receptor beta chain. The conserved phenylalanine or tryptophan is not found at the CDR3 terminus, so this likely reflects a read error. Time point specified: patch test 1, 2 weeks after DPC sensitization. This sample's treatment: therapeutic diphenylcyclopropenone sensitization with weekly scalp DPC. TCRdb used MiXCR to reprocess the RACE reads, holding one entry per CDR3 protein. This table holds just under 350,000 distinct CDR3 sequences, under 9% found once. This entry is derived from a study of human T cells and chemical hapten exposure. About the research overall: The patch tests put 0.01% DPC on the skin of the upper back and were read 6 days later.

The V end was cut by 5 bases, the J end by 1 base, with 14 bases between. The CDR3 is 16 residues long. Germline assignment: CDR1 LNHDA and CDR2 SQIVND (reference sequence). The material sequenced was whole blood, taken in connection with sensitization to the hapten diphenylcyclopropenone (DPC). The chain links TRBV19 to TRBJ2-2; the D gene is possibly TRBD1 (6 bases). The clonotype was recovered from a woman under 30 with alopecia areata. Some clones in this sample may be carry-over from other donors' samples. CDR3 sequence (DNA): TGTGCCAGTAGTGCACTCCTGGGACAGAACACCGGGGAGCTGTTTATT. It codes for CASSALLGQNTGELFI.